The sequence of this T cell receptor beta chain was determined in a study of early T cells in non-severe SARS-CoV-2 infection. From the 5' RACE reads, TCRdb called clonotypes with MiXCR, one entry per CDR3 protein. In the table there are roughly 100,000 distinct CDR3 sequences, 10% to 15% of which are singletons. The CDR3 has 12 residues. Trimming stripped 0 bases from V and 11 bases from J, with 10 bases between. Germline assignment: CDR1 SGHDN and CDR2 FVKESK. Many counts were recorded for this clonotype. The specimen was whole blood. V usage is TRBV14 and J usage is TRBJ1-1, with D unclear. The receptor's source is an adult who was a healthcare worker with PCR-confirmed SARS-CoV-2 infection or an uninfected control (not recorded which). The CDR3, as DNA: TGTGCCAGCAGCCAAGAGAGTTGGCGGGCTTTCTTT. It is translated as CASSQESWRAFF.